The clone carrying this T cell receptor (beta chain) was counted only a few times. Its antigen is unknown. The sample is drawn from a study of T-cell reconstitution after alpha-beta-depleted transplantation in children. Study-level findings and limits: Alpha-beta T cells about two months after transplant reportedly derived from several hundred expanded graft clones. After one year, T-cell counts and TCRbeta diversity mostly came from new T cells.

The library targeted TCRbeta and was prepared with unique molecular identifiers. Via MiXCR, TCRdb re-called the PCR reads, giving one row per CDR3 protein. Here the sample spans 300,000 or so distinct CDR3 sequences, around 25% being singletons. Trimming shortened V by 2 bases and J by 3 bases, and 7 bases separated the two germline ends. CDR1 and CDR2 from the germline V gene are MNHEY and SVGAGI. The CDR3 extends over 13 amino acids. The specimen was PBMCs, mostly from graft donor cells, collected 180 days after TCRalphabeta/CD19-depleted stem cell transplant. The TCR was taken from a male patient younger than 18 who had a stem cell transplant for acute lymphoblastic leukemia, so the T cells may come from the graft donor. The chain combines TRBV6-5 with TRBJ2-5; D is undetermined. CDR3 amino acids: CASSYGLEETQYF. In nucleotides, the CDR3 is TGTGCCAGCAGTTACGGTCTAGAAGAGACCCAGTACTTC.